This is a list of T cell receptor beta chains from one sample in a study of cytomegalovirus exposure and HLA in healthy donors. The data were produced by immunoSEQ multiplex PCR, yet TCRdb's version contains in-frame clones alone and is incomplete. Of just over 200,000 clones detected, just under 70% appear once; the ten largest clones hold approximately 2.5%. Sequenced material: PBMCs. Receptors originate from a man aged 40-55 years in good health and CMV-seropositive. CDR3s include the opening cysteine and the closing phenylalanine or tryptophan. D genes are given only for firm matches. Size tells how often a clone was seen (once, few, many) or the class of an expanded clone, and some rows leave it out.

TRBJ2-2	NA	TRBV19	NA	TGTGCCAGTAGTAAACGCGATGGCCCAGGGAACACCGGGGAGCTGTTTTTT	CASSKRDGPGNTGELFF
TRBJ1-4	TRBD1	TRBV6-5	NA	TGTGCCAGCAGCTCCGACAGGGGTTATGAAAAACTGTTTTTT	CASSSDRGYEKLFF
TRBJ1-1	NA	TRBV10-1	few	TGCGCCAGCAGTGAGGACAGAGTGGACCGGCCTTTCTTT	CASSEDRVDRPFF
TRBJ2-2	NA	TRBV7-2	few	TGTGCCAGCAGCTTAACTGGGCCGGTCCCCGGGGAGCTGTTTTTT	CASSLTGPVPGELFF
TRBJ2-2	NA	TRBV4-1	NA	TGCGCCAGCAGCCAAGATTCCGTGTTCGGGGAGCTGTTTTTT	CASSQDSVFGELFF
TRBJ2-2	TRBD1	TRBV7-2	NA	TGTGCCAGCAGCTCGACTAGACAGGGGGTGGGCACCGGGGAGCTGTTTTTT	CASSSTRQGVGTGELFF
TRBJ2-2	NA	TRBV7-2	NA	TGTGCCAGCAGCTTAAACAGGGTAAACACCGGGGAGCTGTTTTTT	CASSLNRVNTGELFF
TRBJ1-2	TRBD1	TRBV5-4	NA	TGTGCCAGCAGTAGGACAGGACCCTATGGCTACACCTTC	CASSRTGPYGYTF
TRBJ1-5	TRBD1	TRBV19	NA	TGTGCCAGTAGTCCATACCGGGACAGGGGTCTTAGCAATCAGCCCCAGCATTTT	CASSPYRDRGLSNQPQHF
TRBJ1-5	NA	TRBV27	once	TGTGCCAGCAGTTTTCGGAGGGACTACCAGCCCCAGCATTTT	CASSFRRDYQPQHF
TRBJ2-1	NA	TRBV18	NA	TGTGCCAGCTCACCACGGGGGGGCCATGAGCAGTTCTTC	CASSPRGGHEQFF
TRBJ2-3	TRBD1	TRBV19	NA	TGTGCCAGTAGTGTCGGACAGGGAGCAGATACGCAGTATTTT	CASSVGQGADTQYF
TRBJ2-5	NA	TRBV5-4	NA	TGTGCCAGCAGCTTGGGGTCCGGGGCCCAGTACTTC	CASSLGSGAQYF
TRBJ1-1	TRBD1	TRBV6-5	NA	TGTGCCAGCAGTTCCAGGACAGGGACGAACACTGAAGCTTTCTTT	CASSSRTGTNTEAFF
TRBJ1-2	NA	TRBV5-1	few	TGCGCCAGCAGCCCCGGCTGGGGAGCCCTAAATGGCTACACCTTC	CASSPGWGALNGYTF
TRBJ1-2	NA	TRBV5-1	NA	TGCGCCAGCAGCTTGTCGGCAGGACTCTATGGCTACACCTTC	CASSLSAGLYGYTF
TRBJ1-4	NA	TRBV6-6	NA	TGTGCCAGCAGTTGGCCGGGACAACAAAAGGAAAAACTGTTTTTT	CASSWPGQQKEKLFF
TRBJ1-5	NA	TRBV28	NA	TGTGCCAGCAGTTCCGCGGGGGGGGCCCGAAATCAGCCCCAGCATTTT	CASSSAGGARNQPQHF
TRBJ1-4	NA	TRBV5-1	NA	TGCGCCAGCAGCTCACCGGCAGGGGATGAAAAACTGTTTTTT	CASSSPAGDEKLFF
TRBJ1-1	NA	TRBV7-9	few	TGTGCCAGCAGCGCAAGACAGCCGGTAGCTTTCTTT	CASSARQPVAFF
TRBJ2-2	NA	TRBV9	few	TGTGCCAGCAGCGTAGTTGCCGGTAACACCGGGGAGCTGTTTTTT	CASSVVAGNTGELFF
TRBJ2-5	NA	TRBV14	NA	TGTGCCAGCAGCCTAATGGAGACCCAGTACTTC	CASSLMETQYF
TRBJ2-2	TRBD1	TRBV6-1	NA	TGTGCCAGCAGTGAAACCCAGGGGGCGCGAACCGGGAAGCTGTTTTTT	CASSETQGARTGKLFF
TRBJ2-7	TRBD1	TRBV7-2	once	TGTGCCAGCAGCTCCCGGACAGGGGGCTACGAGCAGTACTTC	CASSSRTGGYEQYF
TRBJ2-3	NA	TRBV5-1	NA	TGCGCCAGCAGCTTGGAGGACTCTTCCACAGATACGCAGTATTTT	CASSLEDSSTDTQYF
TRBJ1-1	NA	TRBV15	NA	TGTGCCACCAGAGGCGGAAGATTGAACACTGAAGCTTTCTTT	CATRGGRLNTEAFF
TRBJ1-1	TRBD1	TRBV6-1	NA	TGTGCCAGCAGTGAAGTAGGGGGCGAGACTGAAGCTTTCTTT	CASSEVGGETEAFF
TRBJ2-3	TRBD2	TRBV10-3	NA	TGTGCCATCAGGGGGACTAGCGGCACAGATACGCAGTATTTT	CAIRGTSGTDTQYF
TRBJ2-6	NA	TRBV21-1	NA	TGTGCCAGCAGCACCTCCGAGGGGGCGTCAGGGGCCAACGTCCTGACTTTC	CASSTSEGASGANVLTF
TRBJ1-5	NA	TRBV28	NA	NA	CASSFLAGDNQPQHF
TRBJ1-5	NA	TRBV6-4	NA	TGTGCCAGCAGTGAATCGGGAAATCAGCCCCAGCATTTT	CASSESGNQPQHF
TRBJ2-3	TRBD2	TRBV25-1	NA	TGTGCCAGCAGTGAGGAAGCGGGGATCACAGATACGCAGTATTTT	CASSEEAGITDTQYF
TRBJ1-4	NA	TRBV5-1	NA	TGCGCCAGCAGCCCACGGGAGGGAATTAATGAAAAACTGTTTTTT	CASSPREGINEKLFF
TRBJ1-2	NA	TRBV4-2	NA	TGTGCCAGCAGCCCCGACATGATCTCTCGCTACACCTTC	CASSPDMISRYTF
TRBJ2-3	NA	TRBV19	NA	TGTGCCAGTAGCAAACTGGGCAGCACCACAGATACGCAGTATTTT	CASSKLGSTTDTQYF
TRBJ1-1	NA	TRBV28	NA	TGTGCCAGCAGTTTTCTGTTCCTGAACACTGAAGCTTTCTTT	CASSFLFLNTEAFF
TRBJ2-7	NA	TRBV28	NA	TGTGCCGGCAGTCCTTCCGCAGGTGGGCCTTGGGAGCAGTACTTC	CAGSPSAGGPWEQYF
TRBJ2-7	TRBD2	TRBV10-1	few	TGCGCCAGCAGTGGAATGGACGGGGGAGGGAACGAGCAGTACTTC	CASSGMDGGGNEQYF
TRBJ2-2	TRBD2	TRBV9	NA	TGTGCCAGCAGCCCCGGGGGGGCTGGTACCGGGGAGCTGTTTTTT	CASSPGGAGTGELFF
TRBJ1-2	TRBD1	TRBV5-4	NA	TGTGCCAGCAGCTCCTGGACAGGGGGTGACTATGGCTACACCTTC	CASSSWTGGDYGYTF
TRBJ2-1	TRBD1	TRBV5-8	NA	TGTGCCAGCAGCTTGGTAGACAGGGGGCCCTTAAATGAGCAGTTCTTC	CASSLVDRGPLNEQFF
TRBJ1-3	TRBD1	TRBV7-9	NA	TGTGCCAGCAGCACAATGACAGGGACTGGAAACACCATATATTTT	CASSTMTGTGNTIYF
TRBJ1-2	TRBD1	TRBV13	NA	TGTGCCAGCAGCACAGGACAGGGCGACTATGGCTACACCTTC	CASSTGQGDYGYTF
TRBJ1-2	NA	TRBV11-2	NA	TGTGCCAGCTGGGGGCCCTGGACAGTTGGGATGTCCTTC	CASWGPWTVGMSF
TRBJ1-4	TRBD1	TRBV6-1	NA	TGTGCCAGCAGACCGACAGGGTATAATGAAAAACTGTTTTTT	CASRPTGYNEKLFF
TRBJ2-7	TRBD1	TRBV6-1	NA	TGTGCCAGCAGTGAATCTCAGACAGGGGTTACCTACGAGCAGTACTTC	CASSESQTGVTYEQYF
TRBJ1-5	TRBD1	TRBV19	NA	TGTGCCAGTAATCTGGGACAGTATAGCAATCAGCCCCAGCATTTT	CASNLGQYSNQPQHF
TRBJ2-2	NA	TRBV2	NA	TGTGCCAGCAGTCCTAGGGAGTGGGGTCTAGTCGGGGAGCTGTTTTTT	CASSPREWGLVGELFF
TRBJ2-2	NA	TRBV7-9	few	TGTGCCAGCAGCTTAGGTACAGCCATCCTGAACACCGGGGAGCTGTTTTTT	CASSLGTAILNTGELFF
TRBJ2-3	NA	TRBV29-1	NA	TGCAGCGTTGACGGGGATGACAGCACAGATACGCAGTATTTT	CSVDGDDSTDTQYF
TRBJ1-4	NA	TRBV2	once	TGTGCCAGCAGTGAAGGAGGAGTAACTAATGAAAAACTGTTTTTT	CASSEGGVTNEKLFF
TRBJ1-4	NA	TRBV5-1	NA	TGCGCCAGCAGCAAAAACGAGGTGGTGGCTAATGAAAAACTGTTTTTT	CASSKNEVVANEKLFF
TRBJ2-7	TRBD1	TRBV10-2	few	TGCGCCAGCAGGCAGGGGGTTGGGGACGAGCAGTACTTC	CASRQGVGDEQYF